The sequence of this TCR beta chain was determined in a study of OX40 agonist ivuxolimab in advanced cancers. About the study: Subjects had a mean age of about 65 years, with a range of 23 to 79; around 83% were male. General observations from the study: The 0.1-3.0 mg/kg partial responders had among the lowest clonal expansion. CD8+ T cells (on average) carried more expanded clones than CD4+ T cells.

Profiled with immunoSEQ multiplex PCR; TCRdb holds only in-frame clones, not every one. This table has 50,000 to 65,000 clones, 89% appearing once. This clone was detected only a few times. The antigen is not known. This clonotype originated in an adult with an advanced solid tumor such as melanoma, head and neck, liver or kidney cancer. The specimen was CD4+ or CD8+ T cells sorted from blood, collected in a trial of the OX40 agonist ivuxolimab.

CDR3 in DNA: TGTGCCAGCAGCCTAACCCCCCGGAGCGGGGCCAACGTCCTGACTTTC. Amino acid sequence: CASSLTPRSGANVLTF. V is TRBV7-6 and J is TRBJ2-6; no reliable D call. The V end lost 5 bases, the J end lost 4 bases, and 15 bases lay between the germline ends. In germline, CDR1 is SGHVS, CDR2 FNYEAQ. The CDR3 runs to 16 residues.